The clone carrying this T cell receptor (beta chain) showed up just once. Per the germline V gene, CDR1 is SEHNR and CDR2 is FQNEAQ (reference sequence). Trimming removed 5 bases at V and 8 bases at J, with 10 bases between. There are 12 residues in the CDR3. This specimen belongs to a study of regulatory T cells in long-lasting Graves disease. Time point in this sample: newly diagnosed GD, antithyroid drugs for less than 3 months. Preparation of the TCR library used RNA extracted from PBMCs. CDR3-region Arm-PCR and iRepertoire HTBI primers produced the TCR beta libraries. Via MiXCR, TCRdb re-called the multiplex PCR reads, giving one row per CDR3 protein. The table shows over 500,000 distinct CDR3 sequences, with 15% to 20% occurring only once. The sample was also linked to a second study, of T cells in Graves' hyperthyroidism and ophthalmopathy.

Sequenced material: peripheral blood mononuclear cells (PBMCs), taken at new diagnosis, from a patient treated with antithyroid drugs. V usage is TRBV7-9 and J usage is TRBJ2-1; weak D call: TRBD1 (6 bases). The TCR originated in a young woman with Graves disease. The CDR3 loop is CASSLRQDEQFF. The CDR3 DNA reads TGTGCCAGCAGCCTCCGACAGGATGAGCAGTTCTTC.